A single sample is the source of the 10 T cell receptor beta chains below, sequenced in a study of breast tumors, draining lymph nodes, adjacent tissues. From the multiplex PCR reads, TCRdb called clonotypes with MiXCR, one entry per CDR3 protein. The sample holds 85,000 to 130,000 distinct CDR3 sequences, 21% seen once. Axillary draining lymph nodes of breast cancer patients supplied the node samples. Sequenced input: axillary lymph node tissue. The receptors originated from a female donor with breast cancer. Some clones in this sample may be carry-over from other donors' samples.

This clonotype was found many times. This chain joins TRBV27 and TRBJ2-7; tentative D call: TRBD1 (5 bases). Looked up from germline, CDR1 is MNHEY and CDR2 is SMNVEV (reference sequence). With 5 bases removed from V and 0 bases from J, the gap between germline ends came to 8 bases. CDR3 length: 13 amino acids. The CDR3 protein is CASSKDNSYEQYF. The CDR3 coding sequence is TGTGCCAGCAGTAAGGACAACTCCTACGAGCAGTACTTC.

The V and J genes are TRBV27 and TRBJ2-2; 9 nucleotides align to TRBD1. The ends lost 5 bases at V and 5 bases at J; junction bases unmatched: 6. Per germline, CDR1 MNHEY and CDR2 SMNVEV (reference sequence). There are 15 residues in the CDR3. The CDR3 spells CASSGDRVVTGELFF. DNA of the CDR3: TGTGCCAGCAGTGGGGACAGGGTGGTTACCGGGGAGCTGTTTTTT.

The rearrangement joins TRBV9 to TRBJ2-3; D may correspond to TRBD1 or TRBD2 (6 bases each). The V end was cut by 3 bases, the J end by 5 bases, with 10 bases between. CDR3 length: 13 residues. Germline values: CDR1 SGDLS, CDR2 YYNGEE. The CDR3 DNA sequence: TGTGCCAGCAGCGCAGGAGGGGGAGATACGCAGTATTTT. This codes for CASSAGGGDTQYF.

In its sample, this clonotype was seen many times. The chain couples TRBV6-2 or TRBV6-3 to TRBJ1-6; no definite D call. The CDR3 extends over 12 amino acids. The V gene lost 5 bases and the J gene lost 8 bases, with 7 bases spanning the gap. The germline V gene has CDR1 MNHEY and CDR2 SVGEGT. DNA for the CDR3: TGTGCCAGCAGTACCGCTCATTCACCCCTCCACTTT. Protein sequence: CASSTAHSPLHF.

Comments on this clonotype: A single base separates this from a much larger clone, so it may be a read error. The chain carries TRBV27 and TRBJ2-5, with 8 bases aligning to TRBD1. The CDR3 is 13 amino acids. Germline V gene lookup returns CDR1 MNHEY and CDR2 SMNVEV (reference sequence). The CDR3 here is CARSFRQGPAQYF. CDR3 bases: TGTGCCAGAAGTTTTAGACAGGGGCCGGCCCAGTACTTC.

Only one count was recorded for this clonotype. This chain uses TRBV5-4 with TRBJ2-2; 7 nucleotides line up with TRBD2. V lost 3 bases, J lost 0 bases, and 8 bases stayed unmatched. The germline V gene has CDR1 SGHNT and CDR2 YYREEE (reference sequence). There are 17 residues in the CDR3. CDR3 nucleotides: TGTGCCAGCAGCTCTCGACGGAGCGGGGCGAACACCGGGGAGCTGTTTTTT. Translating gives CASSSRRSGANTGELFF.

Remarks on this clonotype: A much larger clone lies a single base off, so this may be a read error. The rearrangement joins TRBV5-4 to TRBJ1-2; D remains unclear. With 0 bases removed from V and 1 base from J, the gap between germline ends came to 16 bases. Germline loops: CDR1 SGHNT, CDR2 YYREEE (reference sequence). CDR3 size: 17 residues. The CDR3 bases are TGTGCCAGCAGCTTGGAGGACCGCAACAGCTTTAACTATGGCTACACCTTC. Amino acids: CASSLEDRNSFNYGYTF. Full variable domain (rest looked up from reference TRBV5-4 and TRBJ1-2): ETGVTQSPTHLIKTRGQQVTLRCSSQSGHNTVSWYQQALGQGPQFIFQYYREEENGRGNFPPRFSGLQFPNYSSELNVNALELDDSALYLCASSLEDRNSFNYGYTFGSGTRLTVV.

The genes are TRBV4-1 and TRBJ1-1; 7 positions agree with TRBD1. CDR1 and CDR2 from the germline V gene are MGHRA and YSYEKL. Trimming cost V 4 bases and J 4 bases; bases outside gene matches: 9. The CDR3 is 15 residues long. The DNA for the CDR3 is TGCGCCAGCAGCCTCACGCCGCGGGACAGCACTGAAGCTTTCTTT. Its translation is CASSLTPRDSTEAFF.

This clonotype occurred many times. The rearrangement joins TRBV6-6 to TRBJ2-7; D is uncertain. Trimming left V 5 bases short and J 6 bases short, with 8 bases between. The germline CDR1 and CDR2 sequences are MNHNY and SVGAGI (reference sequence). The CDR3 is made up of 11 amino acids. This CDR3 is CASSIRSEQYF. For the CDR3, the DNA is TGTGCCAGCAGTATCAGGTCCGAGCAGTACTTC.

Details on this clonotype: A clone one base away is much larger, so this may be a read error. The chain couples TRBV18 to TRBJ2-5, with a tentative D call TRBD2 (6 bases). CDR1 is KGHSH, CDR2 LQKENI, per germline. This CDR3 is built from 14 residues. This CDR3 is CASSLRRGQETRYF. CDR3 DNA sequence: TGTGCCAGCTCACTACGGAGGGGTCAGGAGACCCGGTACTTC.